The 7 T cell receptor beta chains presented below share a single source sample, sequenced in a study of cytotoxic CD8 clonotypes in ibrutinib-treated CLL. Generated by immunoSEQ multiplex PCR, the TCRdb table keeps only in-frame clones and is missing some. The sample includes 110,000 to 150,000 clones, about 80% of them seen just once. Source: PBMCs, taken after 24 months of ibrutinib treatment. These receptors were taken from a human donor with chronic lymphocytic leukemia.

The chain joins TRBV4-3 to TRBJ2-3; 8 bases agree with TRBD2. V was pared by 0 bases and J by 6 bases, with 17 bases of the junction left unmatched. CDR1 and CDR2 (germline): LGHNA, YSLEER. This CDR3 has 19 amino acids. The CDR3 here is CASSQEGPTSGVGGDTQYF. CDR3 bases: TGCGCCAGCAGCCAAGAGGGCCCTACTAGCGGTGTGGGGGGGGATACGCAGTATTTT.

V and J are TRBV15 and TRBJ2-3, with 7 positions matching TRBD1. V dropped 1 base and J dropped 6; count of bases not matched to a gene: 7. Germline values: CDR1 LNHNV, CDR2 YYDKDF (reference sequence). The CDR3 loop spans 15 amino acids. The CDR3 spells CATSRALTGADTQYF. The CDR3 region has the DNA TGTGCCACCAGCAGAGCCTTAACAGGGGCTGATACGCAGTATTTT.

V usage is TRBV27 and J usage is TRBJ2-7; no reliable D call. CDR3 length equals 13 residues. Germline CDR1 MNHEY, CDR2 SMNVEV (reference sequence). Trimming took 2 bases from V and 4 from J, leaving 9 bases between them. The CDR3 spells CASSLVASYEQYF. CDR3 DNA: TGTGCCAGCAGTTTAGTGGCAAGTTACGAGCAGTACTTC.

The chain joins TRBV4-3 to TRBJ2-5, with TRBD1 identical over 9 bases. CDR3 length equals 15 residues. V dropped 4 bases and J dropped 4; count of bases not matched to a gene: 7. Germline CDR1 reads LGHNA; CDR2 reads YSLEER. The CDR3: CASSRGTGHGETQYF. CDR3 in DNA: TGCGCCAGCAGCCGCGGGACAGGGCATGGAGAGACCCAGTACTTC.

The CDR3 sequence is CASSLGLSSYEQYF. For the CDR3, the DNA is TGTGCCAGCTCACTGGGGCTGAGCTCCTACGAGCAGTACTTC. The chain couples TRBV18 to TRBJ2-7, with D possibly matching TRBD1 (5 bases). The CDR3 has 14 residues. Germline assignment: CDR1 KGHSH and CDR2 LQKENI. V lost 4 bases, J lost 0 bases, and 10 bases lay in between.

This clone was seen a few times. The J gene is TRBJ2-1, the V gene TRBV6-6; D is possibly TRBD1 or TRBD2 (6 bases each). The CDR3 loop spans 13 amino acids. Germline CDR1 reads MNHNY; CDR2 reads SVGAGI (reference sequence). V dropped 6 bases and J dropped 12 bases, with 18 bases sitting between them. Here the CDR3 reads CASSPRAEGGQFF. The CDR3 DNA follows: TGTGCCAGCAGCCCCCGCGCCGAGGGGGGGCAGTTCTTC.

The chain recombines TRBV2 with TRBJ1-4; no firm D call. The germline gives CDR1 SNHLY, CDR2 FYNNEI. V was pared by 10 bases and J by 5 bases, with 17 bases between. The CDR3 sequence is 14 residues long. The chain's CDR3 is CATTPRQTNEKLFF. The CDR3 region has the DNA TGTGCCACCACGCCCCGGCAGACCAATGAAAAACTGTTTTTT. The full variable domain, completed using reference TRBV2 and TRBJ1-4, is EPEVTQTPSHQVTQMGQEVILRCVPISNHLYFYWYRQILGQKVEFLVSFYNNEISEKSEIFDDQFSVERPDGSNFTLKIRSTKLEDSAMYFCATTPRQTNEKLFFGSGTQLSVL.